Shown below are 32 T cell receptor beta chains from a single sample sequenced in a study of lymphopenia after photon versus proton radiotherapy. Generated by immunoSEQ multiplex PCR, the TCRdb table keeps only in-frame clones and is missing some. The sample contains 30,000 to 45,000 clones, approximately 90% of which appear only once. The sample consisted of peripheral blood, taken from a patient treated with photon-based radiotherapy. All receptors come from a man aged 60-69 years with cholangiocarcinoma.

The gene calls are TRBV25-1 and TRBJ2-2; D is tentatively TRBD1 or TRBD2 (5 bases each). Germline V gene lookup returns CDR1 MGHDK and CDR2 SYGVNS. The length of the CDR3 is 18 residues. The V and J ends lost 2 bases and 0 bases respectively, with 16 bases between them. The CDR3 loop reads CASSEGGSGVANTGELFF. CDR3 nucleotide sequence: TGTGCCAGCAGTGAAGGGGGTTCCGGCGTCGCGAACACCGGGGAGCTGTTTTTT.

This clone has only one observation. This chain links TRBV9 with TRBJ1-2; 8 positions agree with TRBD1. From germline, CDR1 is SGDLS and CDR2 YYNGEE. V trimming: 3 bases; J trimming: 8 bases; junction bases outside the gene matches: 6. The CDR3 is 13 amino acids. The CDR3 here is CASSASTGEGYTF. CDR3 bases: TGTGCCAGCAGCGCGTCGACAGGGGAAGGCTACACCTTC.

The CDR3 here is CASRRGPSGRNEQFF. CDR3 sequence (DNA): TGTGCCAGTCGTCGTGGCCCTAGCGGGAGAAATGAGCAGTTCTTC. The gene calls are TRBV9 and TRBJ2-1; 10 bases line up with TRBD2. The CDR3 runs to 15 residues. After removal of 8 bases from V and 7 bases from J, the junction contained 12 bases not matched to a gene. CDR1 is SGDLS and CDR2 is YYNGEE in the germline V gene.

In DNA form, the CDR3 reads TGTGCCAGCAACCGAGACAAGTACAATGAGCAGTTCTTC. It encodes CASNRDKYNEQFF. The rearrangement joins TRBV2 to TRBJ2-1; D is unclear. Germline V lookup: CDR1 SNHLY, CDR2 FYNNEI. Trimming stripped 7 bases from V and 4 bases from J, with 11 bases between. The CDR3 runs 13 residues. Full variable domain (rest looked up from reference TRBV2 and TRBJ2-1): EPEVTQTPSHQVTQMGQEVILRCVPISNHLYFYWYRQILGQKVEFLVSFYNNEISEKSEIFDDQFSVERPDGSNFTLKIRSTKLEDSAMYFCASNRDKYNEQFFGPGTRLTVL.

The chain couples TRBV7-9 to TRBJ2-5; maybe TRBD1 (5 bases). This CDR3 is 18 amino acids long. The germline V and J ends were trimmed by 4 bases and 0 bases, with 21 bases remaining between them. Germline values: CDR1 SEHNR, CDR2 FQNEAQ (reference sequence). Here the CDR3 reads CASSSSITGDLYQETQYF. CDR3 sequence (DNA): TGTGCCAGCAGCTCCAGTATCACAGGAGATCTGTACCAAGAGACCCAGTACTTC.

The chain recombines TRBV10-3 with TRBJ1-1; TRBD1 might be the D (5 bases). Germline-derived CDR1 and CDR2 are ENHRY and SYGVKD. The length of the CDR3 is 13 residues. V was clipped by 2 bases and J by 8 bases, with 12 bases between them. CDR3 sequence reads: CAISEGGGPEAFF. In nucleotides, the CDR3 is TGTGCCATCAGTGAGGGTGGGGGACCCGAAGCTTTCTTT.

The chain combines TRBV7-3 with TRBJ2-3; D may be TRBD2 (5 bases). The CDR3 loop spans 15 amino acids. Trimming cost V 5 bases and J 3 bases, with 15 bases left between them. Germline CDR1 SGHTA, CDR2 FQGTGA. CDR3 amino acids: CASSPTSSGTDTQYF. In DNA, the CDR3 is TGTGCCAGCAGCCCGACATCTTCGGGGACAGATACGCAGTATTTT.

The chain is built from TRBV11-2 and TRBJ2-7; D is unresolved. The CDR3 extends over 14 amino acids. Per germline, CDR1 SGHAT and CDR2 FQNNGV. V shed 2 bases and J shed 1 base, with 9 bases lying between them. The CDR3 DNA is TGTGCCAGCAGCTTAATAAGCGAATCCTACGAGCAGTACTTC. This sequence encodes CASSLISESYEQYF.

V and J are TRBV25-1 and TRBJ1-3; D not resolved. The CDR3 contains 15 residues. The V gene's germline CDR1 is MGHDK and CDR2 SYGVNS. V was trimmed by 6 bases and J by 4 bases, leaving 16 bases between them. The CDR3, as DNA: TGTGCCAGCAGCTCACCAGGAGTAGCCGGAAACACCATATATTTT. Translation gives CASSSPGVAGNTIYF.

The V and J genes are TRBV28 and TRBJ2-7; TRBD1 matches 9 bases. V was pared by 5 bases and J by 6 bases, with 8 bases of the junction left unmatched. Germline loops: CDR1 MDHEN, CDR2 SYDVKM. The CDR3 totals 14 residues. DNA for the CDR3: TGTGCCAGCAGTCCTCCCCAGACAGGGGGCGAGCAGTACTTC. This codes for CASSPPQTGGEQYF.

The rearrangement uses TRBV5-6 and TRBJ2-1, with TRBD1 as a possible D gene (6 bases). Germline V gene lookup returns CDR1 SGHDT and CDR2 YYEEEE. V lost 1 base, J lost 2 bases, and 13 bases lay in between. This CDR3 spans 16 amino acids. This CDR3 reads CASSLYRAPTYNEQFF. DNA of the CDR3: TGTGCCAGCAGCTTGTACAGGGCGCCTACCTACAATGAGCAGTTCTTC.

The chain carries TRBV11-2 and TRBJ2-7; D not resolved. CDR3 length: 14 amino acids. Germline CDR1 reads SGHAT; CDR2 reads FQNNGV. V was trimmed by 1 base and J by 2 bases, leaving 9 bases between them. Here the CDR3 DNA reads TGTGCCAGCAGCTTAGTTAGTGGGACCTACGAGCAGTACTTC. Translating it yields CASSLVSGTYEQYF.

Remarks on this clone: This specimen includes other DNA sequences encoding the same CDR3. This chain links TRBV4-1 with TRBJ2-1, with D tentatively TRBD1 (5 bases). Germline-derived CDR1 and CDR2 are MGHRA and YSYEKL. V lost 0 bases to trimming and J lost 4 bases, with 7 bases between them. The CDR3 runs to 14 residues. CDR3 loop: CASSQDRGYNEQFF. DNA for the CDR3: TGCGCCAGCAGCCAAGATAGGGGATACAATGAGCAGTTCTTC.

The V call is TRBV7-8, the J call TRBJ2-2, with TRBD1 matching 10 bases. The CDR3 contains 15 residues. In germline, CDR1 is SGHVS, CDR2 FQNEAQ. V lost 5 bases and J lost 4; bases outside the gene matches: 4. DNA of the CDR3: TGTGCCAGCAGCCCCGGGACAGGGGTCACCGGGGAGCTGTTTTTT. Translating it yields CASSPGTGVTGELFF.

The chain is built from TRBV28 and TRBJ2-1, with a weak D call TRBD2 (6 bases). The CDR3 contains 14 residues. Germline lookup yields CDR1 MDHEN and CDR2 SYDVKM. The V and J ends lost 5 bases and 7 bases respectively, with 15 bases between them. The CDR3 region has the DNA TGTGCCAGCAGTCCAACGGGGGTATGGAATGAGCAGTTCTTC. Its protein is CASSPTGVWNEQFF.

This rearrangement joins TRBV10-3 to TRBJ1-4; 8 bases agree with TRBD1. This CDR3 comprises 17 residues. Germline CDR1 and CDR2: ENHRY and SYGVKD. Losses at the gene ends were 0 bases for V and 10 bases for J; bases not matched to a gene: 13. CDR3 amino acids: CAISESVNRGLFGKLFF. CDR3 nucleotide sequence: TGTGCCATCAGTGAGTCCGTCAACAGGGGGTTGTTTGGAAAACTGTTTTTT.

This rearrangement joins TRBV5-1 to TRBJ1-3; no firm D call. The CDR3 is made up of 15 amino acids. Germline CDR1 and CDR2: SGHRS and YFSETQ. V lost 1 base to trimming and J lost 4 bases, with 12 bases between them. The CDR3: CASSLPTLSGNTIYF. DNA for the CDR3: TGCGCCAGCAGCTTGCCCACGTTATCCGGAAACACCATATATTTT.

The chain uses TRBV2 and TRBJ1-2; 9 bases map to TRBD1. The CDR3 runs 14 residues. Germline V gives CDR1 SNHLY, CDR2 FYNNEI. V lost 4 bases, J lost 5 bases, and 5 bases stayed unmatched. CDR3: CASSVEDRGYGYTF. The CDR3 region has the DNA TGTGCCAGCAGTGTAGAGGACAGGGGATATGGCTACACCTTC.

The table lists this clone with a few counts. The chain uses TRBV4-2 and TRBJ2-3; 10 nucleotides match TRBD2. The junction had 11 bases not matched to a gene; V was cut back by 1 base and J by 1 base. CDR3 size: 19 residues. Per the germline V gene, CDR1 is LGHNA and CDR2 is YNFKEQ. CDR3 loop: CASSQGPSGSPGGTDTQYF. Here the CDR3 DNA reads TGTGCCAGCAGCCAAGGACCTAGCGGGAGCCCCGGGGGCACAGATACGCAGTATTTT.

The chain uses TRBV10-2 and TRBJ2-1; D is undetermined. This CDR3 region has 12 residues. Trimming shortened V by 0 bases and J by 5 bases, and 2 bases separated the two germline ends. Looked up from germline, CDR1 is WSHSY and CDR2 is SAAADI. Here the CDR3 reads CASSESDNEQFF. The CDR3 DNA reads TGCGCCAGCAGTGAGTCAGACAATGAGCAGTTCTTC.

The rearrangement uses TRBV11-2 and TRBJ2-7; 10 bases fit TRBD2. The CDR3 runs 15 residues. Germline V gives CDR1 SGHAT, CDR2 FQNNGV. The ends lost 1 base at V and 3 bases at J; junction bases unmatched: 3. The CDR3 DNA is TGTGCCAGCAGCTTAGCTCCTAGCGGGGGCTACGAGCAGTACTTC. This sequence encodes CASSLAPSGGYEQYF.

The chain has TRBV11-3 and TRBJ2-7, with D tentatively TRBD2 (6 bases). Germline V gene sequence: CDR1 SGHNT, CDR2 YENEEA. Trimming left V 4 bases short and J 2 bases short, with 18 bases between. The CDR3 totals 16 residues. For the CDR3, the DNA is TGTGCCAGCAGCTCAGGAGGGATCTGGGGGGCCTACGAGCAGTACTTC. Its translation: CASSSGGIWGAYEQYF. Variable domain in full (rest from reference TRBV11-3 and TRBJ2-7): EAGVVQSPRYKIIEKKQPVAFWCNPISGHNTLYWYLQNLGQGPELLIRYENEEAVDDSQLPKDRFSAERLKGVDSTLKIQPAELGDSAVYLCASSSGGIWGAYEQYFGPGTRLTVT.

This clone was recorded once. The chain employs TRBV9 and TRBJ1-1; no clear D. The germline gives CDR1 SGDLS, CDR2 YYNGEE. The CDR3 runs to 14 residues. Trimming took 3 bases from V and 1 from J, leaving 10 bases between them. The CDR3 spells CASSAGPTNTEAFF. The CDR3 DNA follows: TGTGCCAGCAGCGCCGGGCCCACGAACACTGAAGCTTTCTTT.

This clone was seen just once. One end of the junction varies from germline; a read error may be responsible. This sequence joins TRBV2 and TRBJ2-2; unclear D gene. The V gene's germline CDR1 is SNHLY and CDR2 FYNNEI. There are 14 residues in the CDR3. The DNA for the CDR3 is TGTGCCAGCAGAGAAGTGCACGGGTACGGGGAGCTGTTTTTT. Translated: CASREVHGYGELFF. The variable domain in full, completed from reference TRBV2 and TRBJ2-2, reads EPEVTQTPSHQVTQMGQEVILRCVPISNHLYFYWYRQILGQKVEFLVSFYNNEISEKSEIFDDQFSVERPDGSNFTLKIRSTKLEDSAMYFCASREVHGYGELFFGEGSRLTVL.

The chain employs TRBV29-1 and TRBJ2-7; possible D gene TRBD2, 6 bases. The CDR3 has 12 amino acids. Per the germline V gene, CDR1 is SQVTM and CDR2 is ANQGSEA. Trimming removed 5 bases at V and 3 bases at J, with 11 bases between. CDR3 amino acids: CSVSGRSYEQYF. For the CDR3, the DNA is TGCAGCGTTTCCGGGAGAAGCTACGAGCAGTACTTC.

In the case of this clone: Other DNA sequences in the sample encode the same CDR3. As DNA, the CDR3 is TGCGCCAGCAGCTTGGAGGGGAATGAAAAACTGTTTTTT. This gives the protein CASSLEGNEKLFF. This chain joins TRBV5-1 and TRBJ1-4; D perhaps matches TRBD1 (5 bases). Germline loops: CDR1 SGHRS, CDR2 YFSETQ. Trimming cost V 0 bases and J 5 bases, with 5 bases left between them. CDR3 length: 13 residues.

The rearrangement links TRBV15 to TRBJ2-4, with a weak D call TRBD1 (5 bases). CDR3 length: 14 amino acids. Deletions cut 0 bases from V and 6 bases from J, with 9 bases between. CDR1 is LNHNV and CDR2 is YYDKDF in the germline V gene (reference sequence). CDR3 coding DNA: TGTGCCACCAGCAGAGAGGGGCAGGGAAACATTCAGTACTTC. It yields the protein CATSREGQGNIQYF. The entire variable domain, with the rest obtained from reference TRBV15 and TRBJ2-4, is as follows: DAMVIQNPRYQVTQFGKPVTLSCSQTLNHNVMYWYQQKSSQAPKLLFHYYDKDFNNEADTPDNFQSRRPNTSFCFLDIRSPGLGDTAMYLCATSREGQGNIQYFGAGTRLSVL.

The chain combines TRBV10-3 with TRBJ1-1, with D perhaps TRBD1 (5 bases). CDR1 ENHRY and CDR2 SYGVKD come from the germline V gene. The CDR3 has 17 residues. V lost 0 bases to trimming and J lost 3 bases, with 17 bases between them. The DNA for the CDR3 is TGTGCCATCAGTGAGTCGCGCGGGGCCGGGTCAGACACTGAAGCTTTCTTT. It encodes CAISESRGAGSDTEAFF.

The rearrangement uses TRBV19 and TRBJ2-1; 8 bases are shared with TRBD2. Per the germline V gene, CDR1 is LNHDA and CDR2 is SQIVND (reference sequence). The CDR3 length is 15 residues. The V gene end was trimmed by 1 base and the J gene end by 8 bases; junction bases not matched to a gene: 7. CDR3: CASSIAGGADYEQFF. The CDR3 region has the DNA TGTGCCAGTAGTATAGCGGGGGGGGCCGATTATGAGCAGTTCTTC.

As DNA, the CDR3 is TGTGCCACCAGCAGAGATCTGGGGGACAAACTGTTTTTT. It is translated as CATSRDLGDKLFF. The genes are TRBV15 and TRBJ1-4; a weak D match, TRBD1 (5 bases). Germline V lookup: CDR1 LNHNV, CDR2 YYDKDF (reference sequence). Deletions cut 0 bases from V and 11 bases from J, with 10 bases between. CDR3 length: 13 amino acids.

This clone was detected only a few times. V usage is TRBV2 and J usage is TRBJ1-2; D remains ambiguous. Per germline, CDR1 SNHLY and CDR2 FYNNEI. The CDR3 is 13 residues long. Trimming shortened V by 6 bases and J by 7 bases, and 15 bases separated the two germline ends. The CDR3 is CASSGVSESGYTF. The CDR3 DNA follows: TGTGCCAGCAGCGGGGTCTCGGAAAGTGGCTACACCTTC.

The table lists this clone with a count of one. The genes are TRBV5-1 and TRBJ1-1; D ambiguous. Trimming left V 3 bases short and J 4 bases short, with 13 bases between. This CDR3 region has 14 residues. The germline gives CDR1 SGHRS, CDR2 YFSETQ. The CDR3 protein is CASSSRPEGTEAFF. The CDR3 nucleotides are TGCGCCAGCAGCTCGCGACCGGAGGGCACTGAAGCTTTCTTT.